The sequence of this T cell receptor (beta chain) was determined in a study of blood T cell repertoires in COVID-19. Across the study: The United States, Italy and Spain were the sources of the acute and convalescent COVID-19 samples. Sample material is recorded as cDNA or gDNA derived from T cells, B-cell-depleted T cells, or PBMCs.

As handled by the study authors: Estimation of nucleated cell counts relied on the amplification of reference gene primers. Libraries were prepared by immunoSEQ multiplex PCR; TCRdb keeps only in-frame clonotypes and omits some of them. V and J calls and clone size follow that table, whereas D and trimming were derived from the DNA. Among roughly 87,000 clones, around 72% were seen once, and the ten largest hold roughly an eighth. There are 16 residues in the CDR3. Germline V gives CDR1 LGHDT, CDR2 YNNKEL (reference sequence). The V segment lost 4 bases and the J segment 1 base; nucleotides outside the gene matches: 8.

This sequence originates from an elderly woman with acute or convalescent COVID-19. The chain is built from TRBV3-1 (or the pseudogene TRBV3-2) and TRBJ2-5, with 8 nucleotides matching TRBD2. The sample was peripheral blood. DNA of the CDR3: TGTGCCAGCAGCCTCCTTCGGGGGGGCGGCCAAGAGACCCAGTACTTC. As protein: CASSLLRGGGQETQYF.